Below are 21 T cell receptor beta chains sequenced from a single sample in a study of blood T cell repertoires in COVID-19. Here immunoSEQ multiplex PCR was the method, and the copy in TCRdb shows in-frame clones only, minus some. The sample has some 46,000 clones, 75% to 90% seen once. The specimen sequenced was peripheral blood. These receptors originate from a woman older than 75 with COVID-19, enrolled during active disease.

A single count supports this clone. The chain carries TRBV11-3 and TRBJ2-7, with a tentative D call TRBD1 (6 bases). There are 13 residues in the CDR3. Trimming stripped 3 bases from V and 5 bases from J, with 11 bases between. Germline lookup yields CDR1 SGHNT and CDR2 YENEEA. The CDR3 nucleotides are TGTGCCAGCAGCTTGGACAGACTCAACGAGCAGTACTTC. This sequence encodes CASSLDRLNEQYF.

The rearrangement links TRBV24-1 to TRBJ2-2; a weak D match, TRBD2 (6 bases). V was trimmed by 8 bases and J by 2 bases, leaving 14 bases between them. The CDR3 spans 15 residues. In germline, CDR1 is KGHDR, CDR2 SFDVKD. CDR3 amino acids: CATNRGGFNTGELFF. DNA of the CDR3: TGTGCCACCAACAGAGGAGGGTTTAACACCGGGGAGCTGTTTTTT.

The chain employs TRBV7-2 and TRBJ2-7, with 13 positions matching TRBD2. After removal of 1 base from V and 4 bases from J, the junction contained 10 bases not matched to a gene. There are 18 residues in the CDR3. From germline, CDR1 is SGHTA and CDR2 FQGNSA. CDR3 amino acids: CASSLVTYGLAGAYEQYF. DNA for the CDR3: TGTGCCAGCAGCTTAGTAACATATGGACTAGCGGGGGCTTACGAGCAGTACTTC. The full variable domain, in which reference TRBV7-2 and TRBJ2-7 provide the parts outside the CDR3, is GAGVSQSPSNKVTEKGKDVELRCDPISGHTALYWYRQSLGQGLEFLIYFQGNSAPDKSGLPSDRFSAERTGGSVSTLTIQRTQQEDSAVYLCASSLVTYGLAGAYEQYFGPGTRLTVT.

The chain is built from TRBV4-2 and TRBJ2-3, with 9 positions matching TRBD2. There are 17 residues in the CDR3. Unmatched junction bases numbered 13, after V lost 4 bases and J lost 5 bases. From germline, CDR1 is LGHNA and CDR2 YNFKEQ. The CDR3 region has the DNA TGTGCCAGCAGCCCTCCCAGCAGGGGCGGGAGGGTAGATACGCAGTATTTT. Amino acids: CASSPPSRGGRVDTQYF.

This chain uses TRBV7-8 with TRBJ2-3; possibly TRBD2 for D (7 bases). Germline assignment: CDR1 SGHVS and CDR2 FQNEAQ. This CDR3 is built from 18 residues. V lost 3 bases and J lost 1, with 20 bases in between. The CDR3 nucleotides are TGTGCCAGCAGCTTGCCGCCACTGGGGGGGGCGGGCACAGATACGCAGTATTTT. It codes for CASSLPPLGGAGTDTQYF.

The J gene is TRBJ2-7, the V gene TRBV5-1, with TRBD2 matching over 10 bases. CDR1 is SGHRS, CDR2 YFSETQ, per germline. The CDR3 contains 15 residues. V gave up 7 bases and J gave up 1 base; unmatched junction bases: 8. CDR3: CASRPLAGDSYEQYF. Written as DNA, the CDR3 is TGCGCCAGCCGCCCCCTAGCGGGGGATTCCTACGAGCAGTACTTC. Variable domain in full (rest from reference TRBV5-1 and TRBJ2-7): KAGVTQTPRYLIKTRGQQVTLSCSPISGHRSVSWYQQTPGQGLQFLFEYFSETQRNKGNFPGRFSGRQFSNSRSEMNVSTLELGDSALYLCASRPLAGDSYEQYFGPGTRLTVT.

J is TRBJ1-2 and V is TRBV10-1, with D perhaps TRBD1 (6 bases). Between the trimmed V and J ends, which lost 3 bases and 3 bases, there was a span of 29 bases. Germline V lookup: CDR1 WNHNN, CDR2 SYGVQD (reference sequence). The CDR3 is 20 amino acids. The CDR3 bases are TGCGCCAGCAGTGAATTCGCAGGGGCGCCCTTCCGCTCCCTAGACTATGGCTACACCTTC. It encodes CASSEFAGAPFRSLDYGYTF.

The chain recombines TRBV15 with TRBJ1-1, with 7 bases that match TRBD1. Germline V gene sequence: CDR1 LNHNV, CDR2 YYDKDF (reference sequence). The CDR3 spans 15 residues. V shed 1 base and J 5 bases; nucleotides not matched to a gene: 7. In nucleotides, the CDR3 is TGTGCCACCAGCAGAGTGGCAAACAGGGGTACTGAAGCTTTCTTT. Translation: CATSRVANRGTEAFF.

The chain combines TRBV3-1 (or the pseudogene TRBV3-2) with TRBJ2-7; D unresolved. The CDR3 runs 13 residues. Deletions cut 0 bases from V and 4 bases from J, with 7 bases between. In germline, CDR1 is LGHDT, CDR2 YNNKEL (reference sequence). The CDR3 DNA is TGTGCCAGCAGCCAAGAACCGGTATACGAGCAGTACTTC. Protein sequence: CASSQEPVYEQYF.

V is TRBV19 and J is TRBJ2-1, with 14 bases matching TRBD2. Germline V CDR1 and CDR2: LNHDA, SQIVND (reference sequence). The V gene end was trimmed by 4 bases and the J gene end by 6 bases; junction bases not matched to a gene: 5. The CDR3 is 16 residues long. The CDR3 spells CASSTGLAGGLNEQFF. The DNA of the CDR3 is TGTGCCAGTAGTACCGGACTAGCGGGAGGACTCAATGAGCAGTTCTTC.

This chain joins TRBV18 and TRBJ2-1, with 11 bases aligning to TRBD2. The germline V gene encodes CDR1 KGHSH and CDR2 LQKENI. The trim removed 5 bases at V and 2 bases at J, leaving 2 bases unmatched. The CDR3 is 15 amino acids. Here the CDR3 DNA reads TGTGCCAGCTCAGCACTAGCGGGGGCCTACAATGAGCAGTTCTTC. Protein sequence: CASSALAGAYNEQFF.

The CDR3 sequence is CASSLGGQSYEQYF. DNA of the CDR3: TGTGCCAGCAGCTTAGGCGGGCAATCCTACGAGCAGTACTTC. The V gene is TRBV7-9, the J gene TRBJ2-7; a weak D match, TRBD2 (5 bases). The CDR3 spans 14 residues. Germline CDR1 and CDR2: SEHNR and FQNEAQ (reference sequence). V was clipped by 1 base and J by 1 base, with 8 bases between them.

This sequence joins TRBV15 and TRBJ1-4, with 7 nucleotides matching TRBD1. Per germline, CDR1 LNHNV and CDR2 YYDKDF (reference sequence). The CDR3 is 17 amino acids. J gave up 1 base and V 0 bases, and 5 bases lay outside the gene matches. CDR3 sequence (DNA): TGTGCCACCAGCAGAGATCCGACAGGGAGAACTAATGAAAAACTGTTTTTT. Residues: CATSRDPTGRTNEKLFF. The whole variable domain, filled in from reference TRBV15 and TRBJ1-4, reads DAMVIQNPRYQVTQFGKPVTLSCSQTLNHNVMYWYQQKSSQAPKLLFHYYDKDFNNEADTPDNFQSRRPNTSFCFLDIRSPGLGDTAMYLCATSRDPTGRTNEKLFFGSGTQLSVL.

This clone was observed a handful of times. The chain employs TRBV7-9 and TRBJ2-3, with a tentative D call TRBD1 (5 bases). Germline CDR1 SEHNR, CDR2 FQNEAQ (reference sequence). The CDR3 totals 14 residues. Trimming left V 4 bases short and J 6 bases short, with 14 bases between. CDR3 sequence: CASSSSRAWDTQYF. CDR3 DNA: TGTGCCAGCAGCTCTTCCAGGGCTTGGGATACGCAGTATTTT.

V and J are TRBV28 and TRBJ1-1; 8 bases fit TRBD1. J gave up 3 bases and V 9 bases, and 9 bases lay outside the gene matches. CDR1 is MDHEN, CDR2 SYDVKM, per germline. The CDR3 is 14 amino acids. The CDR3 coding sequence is TGTGCCAGTACTAAACAGGGGGGCCACACTGAAGCTTTCTTT. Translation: CASTKQGGHTEAFF.

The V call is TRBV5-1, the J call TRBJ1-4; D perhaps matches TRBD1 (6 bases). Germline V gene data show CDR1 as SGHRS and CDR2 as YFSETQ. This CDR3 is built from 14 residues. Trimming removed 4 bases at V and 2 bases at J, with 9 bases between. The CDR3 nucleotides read TGCGCCAGCAGCCCCCAGGGGACTAATGAAAAACTGTTTTTT. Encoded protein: CASSPQGTNEKLFF.

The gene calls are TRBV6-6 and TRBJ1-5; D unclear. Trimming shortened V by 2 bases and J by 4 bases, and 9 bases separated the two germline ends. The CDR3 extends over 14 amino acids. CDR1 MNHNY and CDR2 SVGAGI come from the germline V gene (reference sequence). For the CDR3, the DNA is TGTGCCAGCAGTTACGTAAGGAGGAATCAGCCCCAGCATTTT. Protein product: CASSYVRRNQPQHF.

The CDR3 loop reads CASSQVMRETAFF. CDR3 nucleotides: TGTGCCAGCAGCCAAGTTATGCGGGAGACAGCTTTCTTT. The chain carries TRBV14 and TRBJ1-1, with D unclear. The CDR3 contains 13 residues. Germline CDR1 and CDR2: SGHDN and FVKESK. V was pared by 1 base and J by 10 bases, with 13 bases between.

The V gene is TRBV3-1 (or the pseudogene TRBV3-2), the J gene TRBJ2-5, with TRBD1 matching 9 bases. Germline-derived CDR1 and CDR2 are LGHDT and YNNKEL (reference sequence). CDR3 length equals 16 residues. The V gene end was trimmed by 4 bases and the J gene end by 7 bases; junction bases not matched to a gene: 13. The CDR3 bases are TGTGCCAGCAGCCGTAAGGGGGGGACAGGGATTGGGACCCAGTACTTC. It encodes CASSRKGGTGIGTQYF.

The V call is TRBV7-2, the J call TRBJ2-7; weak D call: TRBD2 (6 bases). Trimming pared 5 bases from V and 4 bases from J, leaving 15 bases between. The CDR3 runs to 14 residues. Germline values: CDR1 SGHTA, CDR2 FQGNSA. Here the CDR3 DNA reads TGTGCCAGCAGCCCGACTAGTTTCTTTTACGAGCAGTACTTC. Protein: CASSPTSFFYEQYF. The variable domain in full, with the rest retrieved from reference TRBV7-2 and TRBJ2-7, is GAGVSQSPSNKVTEKGKDVELRCDPISGHTALYWYRQSLGQGLEFLIYFQGNSAPDKSGLPSDRFSAERTGGSVSTLTIQRTQQEDSAVYLCASSPTSFFYEQYFGPGTRLTVT.

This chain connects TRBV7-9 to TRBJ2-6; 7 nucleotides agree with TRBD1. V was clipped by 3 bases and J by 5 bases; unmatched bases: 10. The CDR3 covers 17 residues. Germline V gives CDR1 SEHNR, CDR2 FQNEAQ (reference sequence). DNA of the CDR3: TGTGCCAGCAGCTTGGGGAAACAGGGGCTCTGGGCCAACGTCCTGACTTTC. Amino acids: CASSLGKQGLWANVLTF.